This T cell receptor (beta chain) came from a study of shared T cell receptors in the human thymus. The CDR3 is 15 residues long. V dropped 4 bases and J dropped 0; count of bases not matched to a gene: 2. Germline V gene data show CDR1 as SGHTA and CDR2 as FQGNSA. This table comes from immunoSEQ multiplex PCR, and its TCRdb copy is limited to in-frame clones, with some not included. The sample has over 350,000 clones, around 95% seen once; the top ten hold around 0.019%. The sequence came from a human donor. V is TRBV7-2 and J is TRBJ2-2; TRBD1 matches 7 bases. The source material was thymocytes. CDR3 in amino acids: CASSYQGANTGELFF. The CDR3 DNA follows: TGTGCCAGCAGCTATCAGGGGGCGAACACCGGGGAGCTGTTTTTT.